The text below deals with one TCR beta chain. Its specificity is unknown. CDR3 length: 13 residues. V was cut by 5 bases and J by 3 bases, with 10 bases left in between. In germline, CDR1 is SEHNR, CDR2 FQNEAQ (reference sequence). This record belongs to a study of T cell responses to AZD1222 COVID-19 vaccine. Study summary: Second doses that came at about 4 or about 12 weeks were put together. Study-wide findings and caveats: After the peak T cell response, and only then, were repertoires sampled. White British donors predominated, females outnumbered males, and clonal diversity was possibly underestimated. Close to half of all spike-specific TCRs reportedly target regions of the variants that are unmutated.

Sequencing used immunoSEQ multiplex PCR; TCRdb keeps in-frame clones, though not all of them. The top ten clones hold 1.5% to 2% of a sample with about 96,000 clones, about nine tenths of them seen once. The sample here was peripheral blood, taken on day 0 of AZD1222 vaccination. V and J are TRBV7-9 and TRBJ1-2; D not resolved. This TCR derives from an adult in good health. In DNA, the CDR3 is TGTGCCAGCAGCCCCCTCGGAGACTATGGCTACACCTTC. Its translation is CASSPLGDYGYTF.